Below are 27 T cell receptor beta chains sequenced from a single sample in a study of PD-1 blockade in classical Hodgkin lymphoma. Relapses following autologous stem cell transplantation were seen in all patients, with brentuximab vedotin exposure varying. Repertoires were generated with immunoSEQ multiplex PCR, while TCRdb's copy carries only in-frame clones and drops some. The table has approximately 99,000 clones, 89% seen once. The specimen was peripheral blood mononuclear cells (PBMCs), collected before the second cycle of nivolumab. Every receptor here comes from a human donor with classical Hodgkin lymphoma.

The rearrangement links TRBV9 to TRBJ2-5; the D call may be TRBD1 or TRBD2 (5 bases each). The DNA end lines up better with TRBJ2-7; the J call may be wrong. In germline, CDR1 is SGDLS, CDR2 YYNGEE. The CDR3 has 14 amino acids. CDR3 amino acids: CASGGRDGNGEQYF. CDR3 DNA: TGTGCCAGCGGGGGACGGGATGGGAACGGCGAGCAGTACTTC.

The chain joins TRBV2 to TRBJ1-3; D is ambiguous. Germline values: CDR1 SNHLY, CDR2 FYNNEI. This CDR3 contains 14 residues. V dropped 4 bases and J dropped 0 bases, with 7 bases sitting between them. CDR3 sequence (DNA): TGTGCCAGCAGTGGCCGGTTCTCTGGAAACACCATATATTTT. Its protein is CASSGRFSGNTIYF.

This chain uses TRBV7-9 with TRBJ2-7, with D tentatively TRBD2 (5 bases). Deletions cut 3 bases from V and 4 bases from J, with 10 bases between. The CDR3 runs 13 residues. Germline CDR1 and CDR2: SEHNR and FQNEAQ (reference sequence). The CDR3 is CASSFWENYEQYF. As DNA, the CDR3 is TGTGCCAGCAGCTTCTGGGAGAATTACGAGCAGTACTTC.

This clone was found once. This chain joins TRBV11-2 and TRBJ1-2, with 9 bases identical to TRBD1. There are 15 residues in the CDR3. The trim removed 3 bases at V and 5 bases at J, leaving 7 bases unmatched. Germline CDR1 is SGHAT and CDR2 is FQNNGV. The CDR3 region is CASSFTGQGVYGYTF. Here the CDR3 DNA reads TGTGCCAGCAGCTTTACGGGACAGGGAGTGTATGGCTACACCTTC.

The J gene is TRBJ2-7, the V gene TRBV5-3; 7 bases are shared with TRBD2. TRBV5-3 carries the ORF label, with uncertain function. The J segment lost 0 bases and the V segment lost 0 bases, leaving 9 bases of the junction unmatched. There are 17 residues in the CDR3. This CDR3 is CARSLGTSERSSYEQYF. The CDR3 DNA sequence: TGTGCCAGAAGCTTGGGAACTAGCGAAAGGAGCTCCTACGAGCAGTACTTC.

The V and J genes are TRBV28 and TRBJ2-1; 9 nucleotides match TRBD1. Germline lookup yields CDR1 MDHEN and CDR2 SYDVKM. CDR3 size: 19 residues. V was clipped by 6 bases and J by 7 bases; unmatched bases: 22. CDR3 amino acids: CASSLPSGDTGGAPNEQFF. The CDR3 region has the DNA TGTGCCAGCAGCCTACCCTCCGGAGATACAGGGGGCGCCCCGAATGAGCAGTTCTTC.

The rearrangement joins TRBV30 to TRBJ1-2; unclear D gene. V lost 1 base and J lost 2, with 11 bases in between. The CDR3 is 14 amino acids. Per germline, CDR1 GTSNPN and CDR2 SVGIG (reference sequence). Here the CDR3 DNA reads TGTGCCTGGAGTGGTAGGCAGTGGAACTATGGCTACACCTTC. Its protein product is CAWSGRQWNYGYTF. Full variable domain (rest looked up from reference TRBV30 and TRBJ1-2): SQTIHQWPATLVQPVGSPLSLECTVEGTSNPNLYWYRQAAGRGLQLLFYSVGIGQISSEVPQNLSASRPQDRQFILSSKKLLLSDSGFYLCAWSGRQWNYGYTFGSGTRLTVV.

The chain employs TRBV7-9 and TRBJ1-2; D is unclear. Germline assignment: CDR1 SEHNR and CDR2 FQNEAQ (reference sequence). The CDR3 consists of 10 residues. V dropped 8 bases and J dropped 8 bases, with 9 bases sitting between them. CDR3 region: CASYVSGYTF. For the CDR3, the DNA is TGTGCCAGCTATGTGTCAGGCTACACCTTC. The variable domain in full, completed from reference TRBV7-9 and TRBJ1-2, reads DTGVSQNPRHKITKRGQNVTFRCDPISEHNRLYWYRQTLGQGPEFLTYFQNEAQLEKSRLLSDRFSAERPKGSFSTLEIQRTEQGDSAMYLCASYVSGYTFGSGTRLTVV.

The rearrangement links TRBV14 to TRBJ1-1; D ambiguous. Trimming took 2 bases from V and 1 from J, leaving 8 bases between them. Germline V gene lookup returns CDR1 SGHDN and CDR2 FVKESK. The CDR3 is made up of 14 amino acids. This chain's CDR3 is CASSQREGNTEAFF. The CDR3 region has the DNA TGTGCCAGCAGCCAAAGGGAGGGGAACACTGAAGCTTTCTTT.

The V gene is TRBV7-2, the J gene TRBJ2-1, with D hard to call. CDR3 length: 17 amino acids. Germline CDR1 and CDR2: SGHTA and FQGNSA. V was pared by 5 bases and J by 0 bases, with 17 bases between. CDR3 nucleotides: TGTGCCAGCAGCCGCAGGACGGCGGTAAGCTCCTACAATGAGCAGTTCTTC. Its protein is CASSRRTAVSSYNEQFF.

This chain uses TRBV29-1 with TRBJ2-2; TRBD1 aligns across 10 bases. With 5 bases clipped from V and 4 bases from J, the junction kept 4 bases outside the gene matches. Germline V gene lookup returns CDR1 SQVTM and CDR2 ANQGSEA. The CDR3 extends over 14 amino acids. In nucleotides, the CDR3 is TGCAGCGTTAAGGGACAGGGGATCACCGGGGAGCTGTTTTTT. Amino acid sequence: CSVKGQGITGELFF.

This rearrangement joins TRBV30 to TRBJ1-5, with D possibly matching TRBD1 (6 bases). The CDR3 consists of 15 residues. Trimming took off 0 bases at V and 0 bases at J, with 9 bases between the two ends. Germline V CDR1 and CDR2: GTSNPN, SVGIG (reference sequence). Here the CDR3 reads CAWSVQGLSNQPQHF. CDR3 nucleotide sequence: TGTGCCTGGAGTGTACAGGGTCTTAGCAATCAGCCCCAGCATTTT.

Only one count was recorded for this clone. V gene TRBV4-1 combines with J gene TRBJ1-2, with 7 nucleotides matching TRBD1. Germline assignment: CDR1 MGHRA and CDR2 YSYEKL. Trimming at V came to 1 base and at J to 3 bases, leaving 8 bases not matched to a gene. The CDR3 sequence is 16 residues long. The CDR3 region has the DNA TGCGCCAGCAGCCAAGTCCGGGGACAGCCCTACTATGGCTACACCTTC. Translated, it gives CASSQVRGQPYYGYTF.

The chain uses TRBV30 and TRBJ1-2, with 7 positions matching TRBD1. Germline loops: CDR1 GTSNPN, CDR2 SVGIG (reference sequence). The CDR3 extends over 13 amino acids. With V trimmed by 2 bases and J by 5 bases, 5 bases remained unmatched. Here the CDR3 reads CAWSQKQGYGYTF. The CDR3 coding sequence is TGTGCCTGGAGTCAAAAACAGGGGTATGGCTACACCTTC.

V gene TRBV7-2 combines with J gene TRBJ2-7; D perhaps matches TRBD1 (7 bases). CDR3 size: 19 residues. CDR1 and CDR2 from the germline V gene are SGHTA and FQGNSA. V was pared by 5 bases and J by 3 bases, with 29 bases between. The DNA for the CDR3 is TGTGCCAGCAGCCCCGGACAGGCCACCCACCTAGCGAACCTCTACGAGCAGTACTTC. Protein: CASSPGQATHLANLYEQYF. The full variable domain, rest sourced from reference TRBV7-2 and TRBJ2-7, is GAGVSQSPSNKVTEKGKDVELRCDPISGHTALYWYRQSLGQGLEFLIYFQGNSAPDKSGLPSDRFSAERTGGSVSTLTIQRTQQEDSAVYLCASSPGQATHLANLYEQYFGPGTRLTVT.

The chain joins TRBV2 to TRBJ2-5; the D is unclear. V was trimmed by 6 bases and J by 3 bases, leaving 11 bases between them. There are 13 residues in the CDR3. Germline lookup yields CDR1 SNHLY and CDR2 FYNNEI. CDR3 protein: CASRPIPKETQYF. Written as DNA, the CDR3 is TGTGCCAGCAGACCGATCCCCAAAGAGACCCAGTACTTC.

The chain employs TRBV28 and TRBJ2-3; weak D call: TRBD2 (6 bases). V gave up 3 bases and J gave up 2 bases, with 12 bases separating them. The CDR3 sequence is 15 residues long. Germline CDR1 is MDHEN and CDR2 is SYDVKM. The DNA of the CDR3 is TGTGCCAGCAGTTTCGCGGGACGGAACACAGATACGCAGTATTTT. It is translated as CASSFAGRNTDTQYF.

The V gene is TRBV5-1, the J gene TRBJ2-1, with 12 positions matching TRBD2. Germline CDR1 and CDR2: SGHRS and YFSETQ. The CDR3 contains 15 residues. Trimming cost V 1 base and J 10 bases; bases outside gene matches: 6. CDR3 amino acids: CASSLRLAGAPEQFF. CDR3 nucleotide sequence: TGCGCCAGCAGCTTGCGACTAGCGGGAGCCCCGGAGCAGTTCTTC.

The chain has TRBV9 and TRBJ2-2; D possibly corresponds to TRBD1 (5 bases). The germline V and J ends were trimmed by 1 base and 4 bases, with 14 bases remaining between them. Germline V gives CDR1 SGDLS, CDR2 YYNGEE. The CDR3 runs to 16 residues. The CDR3 is CASSVLGVGGTGELFF. The CDR3 DNA is TGTGCCAGCAGCGTATTAGGGGTCGGTGGCACCGGGGAGCTGTTTTTT.

This clone was seen a single time. The chain recombines TRBV6-5 with TRBJ1-4; D is uncertain. Trimming removed 2 bases from V and 4 bases from J, with 5 bases in between. CDR1 is MNHEY and CDR2 is SVGAGI in the germline V gene. The CDR3 has 13 residues. CDR3 DNA: TGTGCCAGCAGTTACAGACGTAATGAAAAACTGTTTTTT. It codes for CASSYRRNEKLFF.

The V gene is TRBV5-4, the J gene TRBJ2-1, with 13 bases that match TRBD2. Germline V gene data show CDR1 as SGHNT and CDR2 as YYREEE (reference sequence). The V gene end was trimmed by 4 bases and the J gene end by 7 bases; junction bases not matched to a gene: 2. This CDR3 has 14 residues. This chain's CDR3 is CASSRTSGSNEQFF. The CDR3, as DNA: TGTGCCAGCAGCCGGACTAGCGGGAGTAATGAGCAGTTCTTC.

The chain joins TRBV29-1 to TRBJ2-7; 7 positions match TRBD1. The CDR3 runs to 12 residues. J gave up 6 bases and V 5 bases, and 7 bases lay outside the gene matches. CDR1 is SQVTM and CDR2 is ANQGSEA in the germline V gene. The CDR3 sequence is CSVTGTAVEQYF. CDR3 DNA sequence: TGCAGCGTTACCGGGACAGCGGTCGAGCAGTACTTC.

This clone occurred once. The rearrangement links TRBV10-3 to TRBJ2-7, with 9 bases fitting TRBD1. The germline gives CDR1 ENHRY, CDR2 SYGVKD. J gave up 5 bases and V 4 bases, and 9 bases lay outside the gene matches. CDR3 length: 15 amino acids. The CDR3 spells CAISGGTGMPHEQYF. The CDR3 coding sequence is TGTGCCATCAGTGGGGGGACAGGGATGCCCCACGAGCAGTACTTC.

This clone was detected only once. V gene TRBV19 combines with J gene TRBJ1-5; 10 nucleotides agree with TRBD1. The J segment lost 3 bases and the V segment lost 2 bases, leaving 16 bases of the junction unmatched. Germline V lookup: CDR1 LNHDA, CDR2 SQIVND (reference sequence). The CDR3 contains 20 residues. The CDR3 loop reads CASSISFWTGGSLDNQPQHF. The DNA for the CDR3 is TGTGCCAGTAGTATATCATTTTGGACAGGGGGTAGTTTGGACAATCAGCCCCAGCATTTT.

The count of this clone is one. The rearrangement joins TRBV5-7 to TRBJ2-1; 12 nucleotides match TRBD2. TRBV5-7 belongs to the ORF category, with a function that is uncertain. Trimming took 4 bases from V and 5 from J; bases not matched to a gene: 10. CDR3 length: 17 residues. The CDR3 is CASSPRGASGRDNEQFF. The CDR3 DNA reads TGTGCCAGCAGCCCACGGGGCGCTAGCGGGAGGGACAATGAGCAGTTCTTC.

V and J are TRBV4-2 and TRBJ2-1; no reliable D call. Trimming shortened V by 0 bases and J by 8 bases, and 2 bases separated the two germline ends. This CDR3 has 11 amino acids. The germline CDR1 and CDR2 sequences are LGHNA and YNFKEQ. The CDR3 nucleotides are TGTGCCAGCAGCCAAGAACATGAGCAGTTCTTC. Translation: CASSQEHEQFF.

This sequence joins TRBV27 and TRBJ1-3; D is possibly TRBD1 (6 bases). The germline V and J ends were trimmed by 4 bases and 0 bases, with 13 bases remaining between them. In germline, CDR1 is MNHEY, CDR2 SMNVEV (reference sequence). The CDR3 extends over 16 amino acids. The CDR3 DNA is TGTGCCAGCAGTTCTTCAGGGGTGCGCTCTGGAAACACCATATATTTT. Encoded protein: CASSSSGVRSGNTIYF.